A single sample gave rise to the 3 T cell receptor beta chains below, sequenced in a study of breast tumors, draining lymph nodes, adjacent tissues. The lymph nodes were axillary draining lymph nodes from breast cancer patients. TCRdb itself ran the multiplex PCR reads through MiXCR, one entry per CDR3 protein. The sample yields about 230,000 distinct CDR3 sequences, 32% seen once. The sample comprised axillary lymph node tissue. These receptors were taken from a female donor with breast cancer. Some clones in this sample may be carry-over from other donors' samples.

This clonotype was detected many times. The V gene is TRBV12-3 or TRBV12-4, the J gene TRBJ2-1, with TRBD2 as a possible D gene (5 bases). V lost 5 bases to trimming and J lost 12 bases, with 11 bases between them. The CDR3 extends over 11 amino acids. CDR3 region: CASSPRRGQFF. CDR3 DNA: TGTGCCAGCAGTCCCCGCCGGGGGCAGTTCTTC.

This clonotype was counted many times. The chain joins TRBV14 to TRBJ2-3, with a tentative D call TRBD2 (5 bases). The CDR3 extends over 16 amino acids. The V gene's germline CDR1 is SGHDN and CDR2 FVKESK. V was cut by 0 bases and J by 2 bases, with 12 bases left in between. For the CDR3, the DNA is TGTGCCAGCAGCCAAGATATGAGCGGATCCACAGATACGCAGTATTTT. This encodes CASSQDMSGSTDTQYF.

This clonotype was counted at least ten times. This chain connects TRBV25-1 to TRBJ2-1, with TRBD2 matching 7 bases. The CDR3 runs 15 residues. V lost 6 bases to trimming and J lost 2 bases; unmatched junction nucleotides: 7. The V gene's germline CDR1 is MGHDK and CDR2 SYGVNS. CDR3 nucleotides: TGTGCCAGCAGCAAAGCGGGAACAACCTACAATGAGCAGTTCTTC. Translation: CASSKAGTTYNEQFF.